Each of the 5 T cell receptor beta chains below was sequenced from the same sample in a study of shared clonotypes between healthy human individuals (dated by TCRdb to about 2020). The library was produced with the immunoSEQ multiplex PCR assay. The table comes from immuneACCESS by way of TCRdb, which keeps in-frame sequences with V and J called. Part of the clones is missing from these tables; in studies checked, under half for an unresolved V gene and the rest for unknown reasons. Within this sample are some 1.5 million clones, with roughly 96% of them counted one time only. The ten most abundant clones make up more than 0.9% of the sample. Sequenced sample: naive CD4+ T cells sorted from blood. The sample's cell subset or site label, in plain terms: CD45RA+ positively selected. These receptors all stem from a young man in good health.

About this clone itself: Within the sample, other DNA sequences also encode this same CDR3. The CDR3 loop is CSVGAGGTDTQYF. CDR3 bases: TGCAGCGTTGGTGCGGGAGGGACGGATACGCAGTATTTT. The chain couples TRBV29-1 to TRBJ2-3; 9 nucleotides match TRBD2. V was clipped by 4 bases and J by 6 bases; unmatched bases: 5. The CDR3 has 13 amino acids. Germline V gives CDR1 SQVTM, CDR2 ANQGSEA.

The rearrangement uses TRBV6-4 and TRBJ2-1; TRBD2 agrees at 7 bases. Trimming took 10 bases from V and 6 from J; bases not matched to a gene: 9. The CDR3 runs 13 residues. CDR1 and CDR2 (germline): MRHNA, SNTAGT. The CDR3 loop reads CATRGGPFNEQFF. The CDR3 region has the DNA TGTGCCACAAGGGGAGGGCCTTTCAATGAGCAGTTCTTC.

The chain uses TRBV2 and TRBJ2-4; D remains ambiguous. The CDR3 consists of 16 residues. The germline V and J ends were trimmed by 2 bases and 0 bases, with 11 bases remaining between them. In germline, CDR1 is SNHLY, CDR2 FYNNEI. This chain's CDR3 is CASSELGVLAKNIQYF. CDR3 nucleotides: TGTGCCAGCAGTGAACTTGGGGTCCTAGCCAAAAACATTCAGTACTTC.

The rearrangement joins TRBV5-1 to TRBJ2-3, with 11 bases lining up with TRBD1. V was pared by 4 bases and J by 6 bases, with 10 bases of the junction left unmatched. CDR1 is SGHRS and CDR2 is YFSETQ in the germline V gene. This CDR3 region has 16 residues. For the CDR3, the DNA is TGCGCCAGCAGCGTAAGGACAGGGGGCATTCAGGATACGCAGTATTTT. It codes for CASSVRTGGIQDTQYF.

Only a few counts were recorded for this clone. This sequence joins TRBV27 and TRBJ2-1; D call uncertain. Germline CDR1 reads MNHEY; CDR2 reads SMNVEV (reference sequence). The V end was cut by 3 bases, the J end by 0 bases, with 9 bases between. The length of the CDR3 is 15 residues. As DNA, the CDR3 is TGTGCCAGCAGTTTGAAAGTGTTCTCCTACAATGAGCAGTTCTTC. This sequence encodes CASSLKVFSYNEQFF.